The 8 T cell receptor beta chains below all came from one sample that was sequenced in a study of OX40 agonist ivuxolimab in advanced cancers. The protocol was immunoSEQ multiplex PCR, while the TCRdb copy is restricted to in-frame clones and leaves out a portion. The sample lists under 65,000 clones; around 93% were seen once. Sequenced material: CD4+ or CD8+ T cells sorted from blood, taken in a trial of the OX40 agonist ivuxolimab. The source of these receptors is an adult with an advanced solid tumor such as melanoma, head and neck, liver or kidney cancer.

This chain uses TRBV6-6 with TRBJ1-5; possibly TRBD1 for D (5 bases). This CDR3 region has 15 residues. Trimming pared 6 bases from V and 15 bases from J, leaving 27 bases between. Germline CDR1 and CDR2: MNHNY and SVGAGI (reference sequence). CDR3 region: CASRYSGTDQSAPHF. CDR3 coding DNA: TGTGCCAGCAGGTACAGTGGGACGGATCAATCAGCCCCGCATTTT.

The chain recombines TRBV7-9 with TRBJ2-5; 9 nucleotides match TRBD2. CDR3 length equals 15 residues. Germline V gene data show CDR1 as SEHNR and CDR2 as FQNEAQ (reference sequence). Germline trimming cut 3 bases from V and 0 bases from J; bases unmatched to any gene: 2. In nucleotides, the CDR3 is TGTGCCAGCAGCTTTAGCGGGAGCAACCAAGAGACCCAGTACTTC. Encoded protein: CASSFSGSNQETQYF.

As DNA, the CDR3 is TGCGCCAGCAGCTTGGGTCAGGGGAGATTCAATGAGCAGTTCTTC. Translating gives CASSLGQGRFNEQFF. The rearrangement uses TRBV5-1 and TRBJ2-1; possible D gene TRBD1, 6 bases. V lost 0 bases to trimming and J lost 6 bases, with 13 bases between them. Germline V gene sequence: CDR1 SGHRS, CDR2 YFSETQ. The CDR3 is 15 residues long. Looking up the rest from reference TRBV5-1 and TRBJ2-1 gives the full variable domain: KAGVTQTPRYLIKTRGQQVTLSCSPISGHRSVSWYQQTPGQGLQFLFEYFSETQRNKGNFPGRFSGRQFSNSRSEMNVSTLELGDSALYLCASSLGQGRFNEQFFGPGTRLTVL.

The rearrangement links TRBV19 to TRBJ2-6, with TRBD2 as a possible D gene (5 bases). The V end was cut by 3 bases, the J end by 3 bases, with 15 bases between. The germline gives CDR1 LNHDA, CDR2 SQIVND (reference sequence). This CDR3 contains 17 residues. CDR3 sequence (DNA): TGTGCCAGTAGTATGTCACCTGTAGCGAGTGGGGCCAACGTCCTGACTTTC. It specifies CASSMSPVASGANVLTF.

The chain combines TRBV30 with TRBJ2-7; D might be TRBD2 (7 bases). The V gene's germline CDR1 is GTSNPN and CDR2 SVGIG (reference sequence). Trimming took 7 bases from V and 3 from J, leaving 16 bases between them. This CDR3 comprises 13 residues. CDR3 bases: TGTGCCTTTAGGGGGGGCGGTGGCTACGAGCAGTACTTC. Translated, it gives CAFRGGGGYEQYF.

V and J are TRBV7-9 and TRBJ1-5, with a tentative D call TRBD1 (5 bases). V shed 0 bases and J shed 7 bases, with 10 bases lying between them. Germline V gives CDR1 SEHNR, CDR2 FQNEAQ (reference sequence). The CDR3 sequence is 14 residues long. In DNA form, the CDR3 reads TGTGCCAGCAGCTTAGCGCGCGGGGACCAGCCCCAGCATTTT. This sequence encodes CASSLARGDQPQHF.

The CDR3 DNA follows: TGTGCCAGCAGCTTAGTCCGTAACAATGAGCAGTTCTTC. It is translated as CASSLVRNNEQFF. The chain combines TRBV11-3 with TRBJ2-1, with D unresolved. The V and J ends lost 1 base and 5 bases respectively, with 6 bases between them. The CDR3 has 13 amino acids. Per germline, CDR1 SGHNT and CDR2 YENEEA. Full variable domain (outside the CDR3, taken from reference TRBV11-3 and TRBJ2-1): EAGVVQSPRYKIIEKKQPVAFWCNPISGHNTLYWYLQNLGQGPELLIRYENEEAVDDSQLPKDRFSAERLKGVDSTLKIQPAELGDSAVYLCASSLVRNNEQFFGPGTRLTVL.

This sequence joins TRBV19 and TRBJ2-1; D possibly corresponds to TRBD2 (6 bases). The CDR3 sequence is 15 residues long. The V end lost 6 bases, the J end lost 4 bases, and 16 bases lay between the germline ends. CDR1 and CDR2 (germline): LNHDA, SQIVND (reference sequence). CDR3 protein: CASREDGGWYNEQFF. DNA for the CDR3: TGTGCCAGTAGGGAGGACGGGGGATGGTACAATGAGCAGTTCTTC. Looking up the rest from reference TRBV19 and TRBJ2-1 gives the full variable domain: DGGITQSPKYLFRKEGQNVTLSCEQNLNHDAMYWYRQDPGQGLRLIYYSQIVNDFQKGDIAEGYSVSREKKESFPLTVTSAQKNPTAFYLCASREDGGWYNEQFFGPGTRLTVL.